The clone carrying this T cell receptor beta chain came up a few times. DNA at 150 to 200 ng, tens of thousands of T cell genomes, went into sorted-subset replicate PCRs. Libraries were prepared by immunoSEQ multiplex PCR; TCRdb keeps only in-frame clonotypes and omits some of them. The sample shows more than 500,000 clones, approximately 95% of them seen only once. The data originate from a study of shared clonotypes between healthy human individuals. Germline CDR1 reads SGHAT; CDR2 reads FQNNGV. The CDR3 has 14 residues. Unmatched junction bases numbered 3, after V lost 5 bases and J lost 2 bases. Naivety among CD8 cells was defined by CD45RO negativity and positive CCR7 selection, thereby excluding terminally differentiated effector memory CD45RA+ cells.

Source material: naive CD8+ T cells sorted from blood. This chain uses TRBV11-2 with TRBJ2-7, with TRBD1 matching over 10 bases. This receptor was obtained from a woman aged 25-40 years in good health. The CDR3 DNA reads TGTGCCAGCAGCGTGGGACAGGGGCCCTACGAGCAGTACTTC. It codes for CASSVGQGPYEQYF.